Listed here is a single TCR beta chain. The antigen it binds to is not known. Base qualities are missing; no much larger clone stands one base away. The data stem from a study of CD8 T cells in ankylosing spondylitis (TCRdb year 2017). The study in broad terms: The study set out to find disease-linked TCR variants by profiling T cell receptor beta repertoires in ankylosing spondylitis patients and healthy donors. The whole study cohort included 108 healthy donors and 25 ankylosing spondylitis patients. Peripheral blood was sampled, and synovial fluid was also collected from ankylosing spondylitis patients.

Study-wide findings and limitations: A CD8+ phenotype was shown by the disease-linked clones, which were found at relatively low frequencies in peripheral blood. Significant enrichment of the disease-linked clones was reported in matched synovial fluid samples from ankylosing spondylitis patients. A TCR beta motif of several highly homologous amino acid variants appeared characteristic of blood from ankylosing spondylitis patients. Some motif variants were previously reported in synovial fluid and blood of reactive arthritis patients, suggesting common disease-initiation mechanisms.

CDR3 length: 16 amino acids, cysteine to phenylalanine. Just the 48-base CDR3 DNA is kept, in frame starting at base 1. The junction carries 12 bases between V and J, which are trimmed by 1 base and 2 bases respectively. From the germline V gene, CDR1 is SGHAT and CDR2 is FQNNGV. Sequencing instrument: Illumina HiSeq 2500. Quantitative 5'-RACE with molecular barcodes was the method used to prepare the TCR beta libraries. As for the original processing: A new computational method, built on a probabilistic model of VDJ rearrangement, was used to identify disease-linked TCR variants. Using fastp at Q25 and MiXCR, TCRdb reprocessed the public reads and kept productive beta chains. CDR3 protein duplicates are merged, each entry listing the most common genes and DNA. For this entry, the V and J calls and clone size follow TCRdb and not the study's own pipeline. Recorded for this sample are 90,000 to 100,000 distinct CDR3 sequences; almost 8.5% of them occurred a single time. The ten largest clones capture nearly 10% of the sample.

The rearrangement combines TRBV11-2 with TRBJ1-5; the D segment could be TRBD1, given 5 matching bases. This TCR came from a male donor with ankylosing spondylitis or in good health (not recorded which). The source material was blood, either unsorted or a sorted T cell fraction (not recorded which). The CDR3 sequence is CASSLGWGEGNQPQHF. The nucleotides read TGTGCCAGCAGCTTAGGTTGGGGGGAAGGCAATCAGCCCCAGCATTTT.